This section outlines one T cell receptor beta chain sequence together with its context. One end of the junction varies from germline; a read error may be responsible. The protocol was immunoSEQ multiplex PCR, while the TCRdb copy is restricted to in-frame clones and leaves out a portion. The sample includes approximately 390,000 clones, just under 90% seen only once; the top ten take roughly a tenth. Cohorts were based on clinical histories the participants reported. The CDR3 is made up of 15 amino acids. CDR1 and CDR2 (germline): SGHTA, FQGNSA. This specimen comes from a study of blood T cell repertoires in COVID-19. Overall study context: The study drew acute and convalescent COVID-19 samples from the United States, Italy and Spain.

The sequenced sample was PBMCs or T cells enriched from blood (not recorded which). This receptor was taken from a woman in her forties or fifties who had recovered from COVID-19. The chain recombines TRBV7-2 with TRBJ1-5; tentatively, D is TRBD1 (6 bases). The CDR3 region has the DNA TGTGCCAGCAGCCTAGCTTCAGGGGCCCGTCAGCCCCAGCATTTT. It translates to CASSLASGARQPQHF.